Reported below is one TCR beta chain. What this receptor recognizes is not known. Sequence at one end of the junction differs from germline and may be a read error. CDR1 LNHDA and CDR2 SQIVND are derived from the germline V gene (reference sequence). Counted from cysteine to phenylalanine, this CDR3 has 15 amino acids. Just CDR3 DNA is preserved here, 45 bases in frame from base 1. Whole blood was collected in K2EDTA tubes by collaborating institutions according to the institutions' own protocols. Collaborator samples were shipped for TCRbeta analysis as frozen whole blood, isolated PBMCs, or DNA extracted from either sample type. The sample belongs to a study of blood T cell repertoires in COVID-19 (dated by TCRdb to between 2020 and 2021). Turning to the overall study: Samples from collaborators originated in the United States, Italy and Spain and spanned both the acute and convalescent phases of COVID-19. Nearly every sample came with metadata listing a de-identified subject ID, COVID-19 status, age in years and sex. The samples were drawn from two sources: the first 160 participants of the ongoing ImmuneRACE study, and 950 to 1,500 subjects contributed by 6 global collaborators. The dataset comprised deeply sampled blood TCRbeta repertoires from subjects exposed to, actively infected with, or recovered from COVID-19. HLA class I and class II types, where available, came from metadata supplied by the sample provider rather than from assay-based typing. The repertoires were released in a freely available public database intended as a resource for research on the immune response to SARS-CoV-2. The material from the prospective study consisted of cDNA or gDNA derived from T cells, B-cell-depleted T cells, or PBMCs.

TCRbeta CDR3 regions were amplified from genomic DNA using the immunoSEQ Assay, a bias-controlled multiplex PCR. Turning to the authors' computational methods: Nucleated cell counts per sample were estimated from amplification of reference gene primers within the assay. To quantify the absolute abundance of each unique TCRbeta CDR3 rearrangement, sequence reads were collapsed and filtered. For each sample, productive Simpson clonality was calculated by taking the square root of Simpson's diversity index across productive rearrangements. Drawn from immuneACCESS, this table holds only the in-frame rearrangements with V and J called that TCRdb kept. Clones are partly lost; checked studies trace under half to an unresolved V gene and leave the rest unexplained. D and trimming were read from the DNA, whereas the V and J calls and clone size are those reported in that table. Within this sample are approximately 69,000 clones, with 90% of them counted one time only. 4% to 6.5% of the sample is held by the ten biggest clonotypes.

The study at large found these results: Clinical and demographic metadata were provided uncurated, with the amount varying by source and participant.

Rearrangement joined TRBV19 to TRBJ2-7, with 10 middle bases fitting TRBD1. This TCR was sampled from a man aged 50 to 60 with acute or convalescent COVID-19. The sequenced sample consisted of peripheral blood. This receptor carries the CDR3 CASSLPGQGSYGQYF. The sequence in DNA is TGTGCCAGTAGTCTTCCGGGACAGGGGTCCTACGGGCAGTACTTC.